The subject of this entry is one TCR beta chain. The antigen is undetermined. Sequenced by immunoSEQ multiplex PCR; TCRdb stores in-frame clones only, minus some. The sample has around 50,000 clones; nearly 90% are singletons. There are 14 residues in the CDR3. Trimming took 3 bases from V and 3 from J; bases not matched to a gene: 5. CDR1 GTSNPN and CDR2 SVGIG come from the germline V gene (reference sequence). Time point reported: cycle 4 day 1 (C4D1), after more than 5 weeks of nivolumab. Relapse was seen in all patients after autologous stem cell transplantation, and brentuximab vedotin exposure was variable. Best response was recorded as complete response, partial response or progressive disease. This record belongs to a study of PD-1 blockade in classical Hodgkin lymphoma. General study findings and limits: TCR diversity rose significantly by C4D1 in CD4+ but not CD8+ cells. Complete responders' baseline diversity resembled that of newly diagnosed patients. Diminished baseline TCR diversity has been reported in newly diagnosed patients relative to healthy donors.

The TCR comes from a human donor with classical Hodgkin lymphoma. The chain links TRBV30 to TRBJ1-2; the match to TRBD1 covers 9 bases. The sequenced sample was peripheral blood mononuclear cells (PBMCs), obtained before the fourth cycle of nivolumab. This CDR3 reads CAWRETGGHYGYTF. CDR3 DNA: TGTGCCTGGAGGGAGACAGGGGGGCACTATGGCTACACCTTC.